The 20 T cell receptor beta chains below come from one sample, sequenced in a study of blood T cell repertoires in COVID-19. The assay was immunoSEQ multiplex PCR, and TCRdb's table has in-frame clones only and misses some. The sample lists about 130,000 clones, roughly 90% occurring once. The sequencing sample was made of peripheral blood. Receptors were obtained from a man in his 70s with active COVID-19.

The rearrangement joins TRBV24-1 to TRBJ2-1, with D unclear. This CDR3 spans 14 amino acids. Germline V gene sequence: CDR1 KGHDR, CDR2 SFDVKD. With 8 bases removed from V and 4 bases from J, the gap between germline ends came to 14 bases. The CDR3 sequence is CATNVLGPYNEQFF. CDR3 coding DNA: TGTGCCACCAACGTCCTTGGGCCATACAATGAGCAGTTCTTC.

The rearrangement uses TRBV27 and TRBJ2-7, with 9 bases matching TRBD2. The CDR3 loop spans 13 amino acids. CDR1 is MNHEY and CDR2 is SMNVEV in the germline V gene (reference sequence). V dropped 3 bases and J dropped 4; count of bases not matched to a gene: 1. The CDR3 loop reads CASSFLAGYEQYF. Written as DNA, the CDR3 is TGTGCCAGCAGTTTTCTAGCGGGATACGAGCAGTACTTC.

This clone was counted between two and nine times. This chain joins TRBV27 and TRBJ1-4; TRBD1 aligns across 10 bases. The V segment lost 5 bases and the J segment 2 bases; nucleotides outside the gene matches: 8. CDR3 length: 17 residues. The germline V gene has CDR1 MNHEY and CDR2 SMNVEV (reference sequence). CDR3 in amino acids: CASSTRDRGRTNEKLFF. The DNA for the CDR3 is TGTGCCAGCAGTACTAGAGACAGGGGGCGGACTAATGAAAAACTGTTTTTT.

The gene calls are TRBV18 and TRBJ1-5; D possibly corresponds to TRBD1 (6 bases). The CDR3 contains 13 residues. Looked up from germline, CDR1 is KGHSH and CDR2 is LQKENI. V was trimmed by 5 bases and J by 7 bases, leaving 12 bases between them. Here the CDR3 reads CASSSGEKQPQHF. The CDR3 DNA is TGTGCCAGCTCATCAGGGGAGAAGCAGCCCCAGCATTTT.

This clone showed up just once. The chain couples TRBV12-3 or TRBV12-4 to TRBJ1-6; D gene uncertain. This CDR3 comprises 12 residues. Trimming took off 5 bases at V and 9 bases at J, with 8 bases between the two ends. CDR3 sequence (DNA): TGTGCCAGCAGTCTCACAAGTTCACCCCTCCACTTT. It translates to CASSLTSSPLHF.

The CDR3 nucleotides are TGTGCCAGTAGGAAAGGGACAGGGGGCGGCACTGAAGCTTTCTTT. This translates into CASRKGTGGGTEAFF. The rearrangement joins TRBV19 to TRBJ1-1; 12 bases are a match to TRBD1. J lost 4 bases, V lost 6 bases, and 6 bases had no gene match. CDR1 is LNHDA, CDR2 SQIVND, per germline (reference sequence). The CDR3 loop spans 15 amino acids.

The gene calls are TRBV28 and TRBJ1-3; 9 bases are shared with TRBD1. Germline CDR1 MDHEN, CDR2 SYDVKM. This CDR3 spans 18 amino acids. V shed 1 base, J shed 1 base, and the junction held 8 bases outside the gene matches. CDR3 in amino acids: CASSLSLGDRESGNTIYF. In DNA, the CDR3 is TGTGCCAGCAGTTTATCTTTGGGGGACAGGGAATCTGGAAACACCATATATTTT.

The V and J genes are TRBV3-1 (or the pseudogene TRBV3-2) and TRBJ1-5; D is unclear. The V end lost 1 base, the J end lost 1 base, and 5 bases lay between the germline ends. Per germline, CDR1 LGHDT and CDR2 YNNKEL (reference sequence). The CDR3 covers 14 residues. The CDR3 protein is CASSQGLSNQPQHF. CDR3 nucleotide sequence: TGTGCCAGCAGCCAAGGACTGAGCAATCAGCCCCAGCATTTT.

Only one count was recorded for this clone. The rearrangement uses TRBV2 and TRBJ2-7, with a tentative D call TRBD1 (6 bases). The V end lost 6 bases, the J end lost 0 bases, and 12 bases lay between the germline ends. CDR1 SNHLY and CDR2 FYNNEI come from the germline V gene. The CDR3 sequence is 14 residues long. This CDR3 is CASREQGFSYEQYF. In nucleotides, the CDR3 is TGTGCCAGCAGAGAACAGGGCTTCTCCTACGAGCAGTACTTC.

V usage is TRBV5-1 and J usage is TRBJ2-1; 12 nucleotides line up with TRBD1. V trimming: 0 bases; J trimming: 7 bases; junction bases outside the gene matches: 2. Germline loops: CDR1 SGHRS, CDR2 YFSETQ. This CDR3 spans 15 amino acids. CDR3 protein: CASSLVGQGANEQFF. For the CDR3, the DNA is TGCGCCAGCAGCTTGGTGGGACAGGGGGCGAATGAGCAGTTCTTC.

This clone was found once. The J gene is TRBJ2-2, the V gene TRBV3-1 (or the pseudogene TRBV3-2); 7 bases match TRBD2. This CDR3 has 16 amino acids. Germline CDR1 and CDR2: LGHDT and YNNKEL (reference sequence). Trimming at V came to 3 bases and at J to 5 bases, leaving 9 bases not matched to a gene. CDR3 sequence: CASSQAGLGLTGELFF. The CDR3, as DNA: TGTGCCAGCAGCCAGGCCGGCTTGGGACTAACCGGGGAGCTGTTTTTT.

This clone was counted a few times. The V gene is TRBV28, the J gene TRBJ2-1, with 7 bases identical to TRBD1. The V gene end was trimmed by 5 bases and the J gene end by 4 bases; junction bases not matched to a gene: 8. This CDR3 spans 15 amino acids. Germline V gene lookup returns CDR1 MDHEN and CDR2 SYDVKM. The CDR3 protein is CASSLRQGPYNEQFF. In DNA form, the CDR3 reads TGTGCCAGCAGTCTTCGACAGGGACCTTACAATGAGCAGTTCTTC.

The CDR3 is CASKGREYEQYF. The DNA for the CDR3 is TGCGCCAGCAAAGGGCGGGAGTACGAGCAGTACTTC. V and J are TRBV10-2 and TRBJ2-7; the match to TRBD2 covers 7 bases. V shed 7 bases and J 4 bases; nucleotides not matched to a gene: 4. This CDR3 has 12 residues. Germline V gene data show CDR1 as WSHSY and CDR2 as SAAADI.

J is TRBJ2-1 and V is TRBV27; no clear D gene. CDR1 MNHEY and CDR2 SMNVEV come from the germline V gene (reference sequence). The CDR3 runs to 14 residues. Trimming left V 3 bases short and J 7 bases short, with 13 bases between. CDR3 loop: CASSFVGSRNEQFF. In nucleotides, the CDR3 is TGTGCCAGCAGTTTCGTAGGCTCTAGGAATGAGCAGTTCTTC.

V is TRBV28 and J is TRBJ2-7; 9 bases align to TRBD2. CDR1 and CDR2 from the germline V gene are MDHEN and SYDVKM. V shed 2 bases, J shed 2 bases, and the junction held 7 bases outside the gene matches. The CDR3 is 16 residues long. Here the CDR3 DNA reads TGTGCCAGCAGTTTACCTGGGCGGGAGGGAACCTACGAGCAGTACTTC. Amino acid sequence: CASSLPGREGTYEQYF. Together with reference TRBV28 and TRBJ2-7, the CDR3 gives the full variable domain: DVKVTQSSRYLVKRTGEKVFLECVQDMDHENMFWYRQDPGLGLRLIYFSYDVKMKEKGDIPEGYSVSREKKERFSLILESASTNQTSMYLCASSLPGREGTYEQYFGPGTRLTVT.

The gene calls are TRBV28 and TRBJ2-7; D is perhaps TRBD1 (7 bases). Trimming cost V 7 bases and J 3 bases, with 16 bases left between them. Germline-derived CDR1 and CDR2 are MDHEN and SYDVKM. This CDR3 region has 14 residues. The CDR3 region is CASTGGDSLYEQYF. CDR3 DNA sequence: TGTGCCAGCACCGGAGGGGACAGCCTCTACGAGCAGTACTTC.

The chain combines TRBV18 with TRBJ2-7; D is uncertain. This CDR3 comprises 13 residues. Trimming stripped 3 bases from V and 7 bases from J, with 13 bases between. Germline V lookup: CDR1 KGHSH, CDR2 LQKENI. In nucleotides, the CDR3 is TGTGCCAGCTCACCCCCGAACCCCCGGGAGCAGTACTTC. Translating it yields CASSPPNPREQYF.

The chain joins TRBV4-1 to TRBJ1-1, with 9 nucleotides matching TRBD1. CDR1 and CDR2 from the germline V gene are MGHRA and YSYEKL. Trimming took 2 bases from V and 4 from J; bases not matched to a gene: 5. This CDR3 has 15 amino acids. This CDR3 reads CASSQLPTGGTEAFF. In DNA, the CDR3 is TGCGCCAGCAGCCAACTCCCGACAGGGGGCACTGAAGCTTTCTTT.

V is TRBV29-1 and J is TRBJ2-1; D might be TRBD2 (5 bases). Per the germline V gene, CDR1 is SQVTM and CDR2 is ANQGSEA. V shed 6 bases and J shed 9 bases, with 18 bases lying between them. The CDR3 is 13 amino acids. The CDR3 sequence is CSVKDWLSLEQFF. As DNA, the CDR3 is TGCAGCGTGAAGGACTGGCTGTCCCTTGAGCAGTTCTTC.

The chain links TRBV18 to TRBJ2-7; D may be TRBD2 (7 bases). The V gene lost 4 bases and the J gene lost 2 bases, with 21 bases spanning the gap. CDR1 and CDR2 (germline): KGHSH, LQKENI. This CDR3 has 17 residues. The CDR3, as DNA: TGTGCCAGCTCACTCCGGGGGGCTAGCAGCGACCCCTACGAGCAGTACTTC. Protein product: CASSLRGASSDPYEQYF.